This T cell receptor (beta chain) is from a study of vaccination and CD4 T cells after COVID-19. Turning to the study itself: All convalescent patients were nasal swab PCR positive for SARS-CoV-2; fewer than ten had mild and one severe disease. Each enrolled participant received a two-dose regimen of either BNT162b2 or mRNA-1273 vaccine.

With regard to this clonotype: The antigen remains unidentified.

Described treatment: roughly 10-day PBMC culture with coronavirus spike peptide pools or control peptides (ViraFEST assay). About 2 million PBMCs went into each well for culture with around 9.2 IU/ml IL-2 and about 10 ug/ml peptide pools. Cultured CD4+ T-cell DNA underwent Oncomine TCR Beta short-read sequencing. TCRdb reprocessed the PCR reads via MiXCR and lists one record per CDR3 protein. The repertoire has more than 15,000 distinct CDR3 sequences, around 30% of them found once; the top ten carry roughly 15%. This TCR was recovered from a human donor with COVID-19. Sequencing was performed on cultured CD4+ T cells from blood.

The DNA of the CDR3 is TGTGCCAGCAGCTCGAGATGGGGGACTAGTGGACTAACAGATACGCAGTATTTT. This gives the protein CASSSRWGTSGLTDTQYF. V and J are TRBV28 and TRBJ2-3, with 8 bases aligning to TRBD2. Germline CDR1 is MDHEN and CDR2 is SYDVKM. The V gene end was trimmed by 6 bases and the J gene end by 3 bases; junction bases not matched to a gene: 17. CDR3 length: 18 amino acids.